This T cell receptor (beta chain) was identified during a study of identical twins. This CDR3 contains 12 residues. Trimming removed 8 bases from V and 4 bases from J, with 11 bases in between. This clonotype was recorded at least ten times. Its cognate antigen is unknown. MiXCR, applied by TCRdb to the 5' RACE reads, yields one record per CDR3 protein. The repertoire holds approximately 600,000 distinct CDR3 sequences, under 8.5% seen once, with 1.5% to 2% in the top ten. General study results and limits: High-abundance cord blood beta clonotypes had fewer insertions; memory repertoires showed none.

The sample also formed part of further work on yellow fever vaccine responses in identical twins.

The sequencing sample was made of PBMCs. The sequence was obtained from a woman under 30 in good health. The V and J genes are TRBV12-3 or TRBV12-4 and TRBJ1-2, with D unresolved. The CDR3: CASGGGGYGYTF. The CDR3 region has the DNA TGTGCCAGCGGAGGCGGTGGCTATGGCTACACCTTC.